This record looks at one T cell receptor (beta chain) sequence and its context. CDR3 length: 18 amino acids. V was pared by 5 bases and J by 1 base, with 22 bases between. Germline V CDR1 and CDR2: SGHTA, FQGNSA. TCR beta chains were sequenced at survey level with immunoSEQ. Here immunoSEQ multiplex PCR was the method, and the copy in TCRdb shows in-frame clones only, minus some. The sample has about 68,000 clones, roughly 95% seen once; the top ten hold approximately 4.4%. This TCR derives from a middle-aged man with rheumatoid arthritis. This chain joins TRBV7-2 and TRBJ2-3, with a possible D match to TRBD2 (6 bases). Material: PBMCs. CDR3 DNA: TGTGCCAGCAGCCCAGCCCGTCTCGGGCGGGGAGGCACAGATACGCAGTATTTT. Amino acid sequence: CASSPARLGRGGTDTQYF.